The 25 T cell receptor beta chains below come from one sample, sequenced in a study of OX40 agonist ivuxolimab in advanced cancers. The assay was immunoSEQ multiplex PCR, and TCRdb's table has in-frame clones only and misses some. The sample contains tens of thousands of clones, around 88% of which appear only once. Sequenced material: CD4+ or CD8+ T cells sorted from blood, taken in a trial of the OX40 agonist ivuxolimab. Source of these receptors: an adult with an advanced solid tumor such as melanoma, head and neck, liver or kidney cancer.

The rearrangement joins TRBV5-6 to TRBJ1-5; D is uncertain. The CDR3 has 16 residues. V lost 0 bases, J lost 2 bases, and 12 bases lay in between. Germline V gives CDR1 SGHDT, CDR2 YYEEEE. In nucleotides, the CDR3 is TGTGCCAGCAGCTTGGGCCCGGACGGAGGCAATCAGCCCCAGCATTTT. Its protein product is CASSLGPDGGNQPQHF.

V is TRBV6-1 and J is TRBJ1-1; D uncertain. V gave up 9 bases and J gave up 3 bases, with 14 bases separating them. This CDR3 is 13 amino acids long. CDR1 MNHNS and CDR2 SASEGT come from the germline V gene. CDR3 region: CASMDGLYTEAFF. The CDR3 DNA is TGTGCCAGTATGGACGGGCTTTACACTGAAGCTTTCTTT.

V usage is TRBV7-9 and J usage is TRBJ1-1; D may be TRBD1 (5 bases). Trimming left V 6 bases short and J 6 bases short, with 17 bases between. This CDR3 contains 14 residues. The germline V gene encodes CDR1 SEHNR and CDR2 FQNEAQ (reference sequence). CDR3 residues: CASSSGPRGSEAFF. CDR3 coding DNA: TGTGCCAGCAGTTCGGGACCGAGAGGTTCTGAAGCTTTCTTT.

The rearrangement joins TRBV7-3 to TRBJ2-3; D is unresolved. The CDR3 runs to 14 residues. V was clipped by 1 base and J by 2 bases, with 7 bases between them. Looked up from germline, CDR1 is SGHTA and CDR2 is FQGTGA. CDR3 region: CASSLMGSTDTQYF. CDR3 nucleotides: TGTGCCAGCAGCTTAATGGGCTCCACAGATACGCAGTATTTT.

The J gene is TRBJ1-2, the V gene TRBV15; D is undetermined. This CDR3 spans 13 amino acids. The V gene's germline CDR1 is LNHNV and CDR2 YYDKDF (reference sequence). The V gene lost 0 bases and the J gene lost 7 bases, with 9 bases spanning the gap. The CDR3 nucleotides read TGTGCCACCAGCAGAGACCACGGATCTGGCTACACCTTC. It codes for CATSRDHGSGYTF.

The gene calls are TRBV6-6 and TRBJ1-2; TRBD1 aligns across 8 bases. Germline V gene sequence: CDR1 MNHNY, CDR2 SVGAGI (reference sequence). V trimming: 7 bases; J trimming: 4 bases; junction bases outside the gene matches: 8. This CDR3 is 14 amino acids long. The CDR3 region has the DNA TGTGCCAGCACCAGACGTCAGGGGGCCTATGGCTACACCTTC. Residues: CASTRRQGAYGYTF.

CDR3 sequence reads: CSVSPGVEGEQYF. The DNA of the CDR3 is TGCAGCGTTTCCCCAGGGGTGGAAGGCGAGCAGTACTTC. The chain couples TRBV29-1 to TRBJ2-7; D is perhaps TRBD1 (6 bases). The CDR3 runs to 13 residues. Trimming took 5 bases from V and 6 from J, leaving 17 bases between them. Per the germline V gene, CDR1 is SQVTM and CDR2 is ANQGSEA.

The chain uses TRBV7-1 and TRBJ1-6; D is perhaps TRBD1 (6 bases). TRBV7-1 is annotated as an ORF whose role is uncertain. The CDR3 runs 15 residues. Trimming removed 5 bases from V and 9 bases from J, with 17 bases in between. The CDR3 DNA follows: TGTGCCAGCAGCCCCCTAGGGGGTCGAGGTTCACCCCTCCACTTT. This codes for CASSPLGGRGSPLHF.

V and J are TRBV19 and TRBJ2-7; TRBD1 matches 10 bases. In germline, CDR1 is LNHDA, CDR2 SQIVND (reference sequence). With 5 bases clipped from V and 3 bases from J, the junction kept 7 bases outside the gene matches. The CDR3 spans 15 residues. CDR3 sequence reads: CASSLGQGYGYEQYF. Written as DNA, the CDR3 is TGTGCCAGTAGTTTGGGACAGGGGTACGGCTACGAGCAGTACTTC.

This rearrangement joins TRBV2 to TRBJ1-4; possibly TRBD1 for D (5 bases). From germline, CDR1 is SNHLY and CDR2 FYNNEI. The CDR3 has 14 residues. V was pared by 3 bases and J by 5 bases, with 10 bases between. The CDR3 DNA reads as TGTGCCAGCAGTGAGGGACCGGTGAATGAAAAACTGTTTTTT. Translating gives CASSEGPVNEKLFF.

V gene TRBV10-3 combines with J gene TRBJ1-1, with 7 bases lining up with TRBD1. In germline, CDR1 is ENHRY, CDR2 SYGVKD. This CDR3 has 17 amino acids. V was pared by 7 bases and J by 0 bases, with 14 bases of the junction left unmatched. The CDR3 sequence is CAITRATGSGMNTEAFF. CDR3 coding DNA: TGTGCCATCACTAGAGCGACAGGGTCGGGAATGAACACTGAAGCTTTCTTT.

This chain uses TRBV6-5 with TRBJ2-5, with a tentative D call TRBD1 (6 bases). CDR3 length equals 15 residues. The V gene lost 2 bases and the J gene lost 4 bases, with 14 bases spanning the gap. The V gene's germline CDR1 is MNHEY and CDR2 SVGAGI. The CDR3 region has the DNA TGTGCCAGCAGTTACCAACCAGGGGTAATAGAGACCCAGTACTTC. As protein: CASSYQPGVIETQYF.

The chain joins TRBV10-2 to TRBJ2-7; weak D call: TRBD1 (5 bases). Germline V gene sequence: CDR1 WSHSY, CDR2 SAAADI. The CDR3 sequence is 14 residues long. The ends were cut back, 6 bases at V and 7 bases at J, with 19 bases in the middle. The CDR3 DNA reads TGCGCCAGCAGCTGGGGCAGGGAAACGGAAGAGCAGTACTTC. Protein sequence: CASSWGRETEEQYF.

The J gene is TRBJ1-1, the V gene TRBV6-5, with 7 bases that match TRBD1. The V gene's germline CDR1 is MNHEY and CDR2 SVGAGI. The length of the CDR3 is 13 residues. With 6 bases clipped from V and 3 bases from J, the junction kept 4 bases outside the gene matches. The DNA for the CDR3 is TGTGCCAGCAGACAGGGGACCCACACTGAAGCTTTCTTT. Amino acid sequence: CASRQGTHTEAFF.

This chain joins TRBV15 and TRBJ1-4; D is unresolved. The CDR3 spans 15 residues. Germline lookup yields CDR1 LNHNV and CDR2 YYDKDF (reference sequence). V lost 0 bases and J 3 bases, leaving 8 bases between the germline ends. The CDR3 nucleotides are TGTGCCACCAGCAGAGAAACCGGACCTAATGAAAAACTGTTTTTT. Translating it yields CATSRETGPNEKLFF.

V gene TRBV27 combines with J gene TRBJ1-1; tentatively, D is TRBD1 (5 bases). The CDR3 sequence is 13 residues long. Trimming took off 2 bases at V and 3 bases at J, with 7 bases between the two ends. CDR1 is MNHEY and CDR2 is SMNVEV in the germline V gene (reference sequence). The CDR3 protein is CASSLQGHTEAFF. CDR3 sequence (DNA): TGTGCCAGCAGTTTACAGGGTCACACTGAAGCTTTCTTT.

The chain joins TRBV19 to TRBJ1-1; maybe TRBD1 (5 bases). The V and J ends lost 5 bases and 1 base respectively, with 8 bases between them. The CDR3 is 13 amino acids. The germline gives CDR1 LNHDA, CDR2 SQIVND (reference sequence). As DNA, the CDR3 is TGTGCCAGTAGTCTAGGGGCGAACACTGAAGCTTTCTTT. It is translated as CASSLGANTEAFF.

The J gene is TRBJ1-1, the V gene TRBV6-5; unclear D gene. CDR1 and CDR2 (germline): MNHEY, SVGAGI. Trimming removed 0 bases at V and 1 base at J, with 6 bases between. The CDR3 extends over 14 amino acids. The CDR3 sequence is CASSYSEGNTEAFF. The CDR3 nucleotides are TGTGCCAGCAGTTACTCCGAGGGGAACACTGAAGCTTTCTTT.

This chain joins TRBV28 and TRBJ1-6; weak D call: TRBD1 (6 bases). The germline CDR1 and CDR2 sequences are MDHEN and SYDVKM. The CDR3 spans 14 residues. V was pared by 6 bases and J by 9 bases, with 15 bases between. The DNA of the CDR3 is TGTGCCAGCAGAGATAACAGGGACCTTTCACCCCTCCACTTT. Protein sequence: CASRDNRDLSPLHF.

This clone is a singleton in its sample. This CDR3 is CASTTGTGSYEQYF. CDR3 nucleotide sequence: TGTGCCAGCACCACGGGGACAGGTAGCTACGAGCAGTACTTC. The V and J genes are TRBV2 and TRBJ2-7, with 8 bases matching TRBD1. After removal of 7 bases from V and 3 bases from J, the junction contained 8 bases not matched to a gene. Germline V CDR1 and CDR2: SNHLY, FYNNEI. CDR3 length equals 14 residues.

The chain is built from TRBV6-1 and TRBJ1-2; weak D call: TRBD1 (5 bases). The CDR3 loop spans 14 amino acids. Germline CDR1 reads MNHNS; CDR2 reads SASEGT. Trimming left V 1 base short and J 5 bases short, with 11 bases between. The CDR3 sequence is CASSEGVGGYGYTF. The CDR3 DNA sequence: TGTGCCAGCAGTGAAGGAGTGGGGGGATATGGCTACACCTTC.

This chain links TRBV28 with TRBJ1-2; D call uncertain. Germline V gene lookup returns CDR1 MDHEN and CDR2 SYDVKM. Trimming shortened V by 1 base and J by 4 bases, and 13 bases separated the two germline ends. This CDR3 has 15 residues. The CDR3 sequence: CASSLLLGSSYGYTF. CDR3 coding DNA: TGTGCCAGCAGTTTATTATTAGGGAGCAGCTATGGCTACACCTTC.

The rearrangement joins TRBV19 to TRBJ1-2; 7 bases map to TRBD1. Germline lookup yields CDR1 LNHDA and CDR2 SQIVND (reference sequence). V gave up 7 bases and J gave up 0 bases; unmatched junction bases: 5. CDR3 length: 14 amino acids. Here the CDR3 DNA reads TGTGCCAGTAATCCAGGACAGGCTAACTATGGCTACACCTTC. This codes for CASNPGQANYGYTF.

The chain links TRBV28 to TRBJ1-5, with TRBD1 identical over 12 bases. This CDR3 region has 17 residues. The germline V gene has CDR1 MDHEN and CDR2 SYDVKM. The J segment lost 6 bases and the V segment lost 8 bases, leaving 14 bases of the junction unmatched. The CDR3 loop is CASHTVMGQGASQPQHF. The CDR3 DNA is TGTGCCAGCCATACAGTAATGGGACAGGGGGCGAGTCAGCCCCAGCATTTT.

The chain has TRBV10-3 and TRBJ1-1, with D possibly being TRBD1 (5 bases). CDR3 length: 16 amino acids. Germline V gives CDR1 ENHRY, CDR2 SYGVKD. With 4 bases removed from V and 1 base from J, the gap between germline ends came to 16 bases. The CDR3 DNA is TGTGCCATCAGTGGGACCGACTCCGGGACGAACACTGAAGCTTTCTTT. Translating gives CAISGTDSGTNTEAFF.